What follows are 14 T cell receptor beta chains derived from one specimen sequenced in a study of blood T cells in healthy people across ages. A J-beta primer mix and a sample-barcoded 5' primer were used in a second PCR of about 7 to 12 cycles. TCRdb reanalysed the 5' RACE reads using MiXCR and keeps one entry per CDR3 protein. This table holds approximately 780,000 distinct CDR3 sequences, 20% to 30% found once. The same sample was also studied in work on T cells of mothers and their children.

The sequencing sample was made of blood. These receptors were obtained from a boy younger than 18 in good health.

Only a few counts were recorded for this clonotype. This chain connects TRBV11-2 to TRBJ1-1; 8 nucleotides match TRBD1. Unmatched junction bases numbered 8, after V lost 4 bases and J lost 4 bases. The CDR3 runs to 15 residues. Germline values: CDR1 SGHAT, CDR2 FQNNGV. The CDR3 region is CASSSGQGLSTEAFF. The CDR3 nucleotides are TGTGCCAGCAGCTCCGGACAGGGTTTGAGCACTGAAGCTTTCTTT.

In regard to this clonotype: Sequence at one end of the junction differs from germline and may be a read error. CDR3 sequence reads: CASSLMLGDERFF. DNA of the CDR3: TGTGCCAGCAGTTTGATGCTTGGGGATGAGCGGTTCTTC. This chain links TRBV12-3 or TRBV12-4 with TRBJ2-1; unclear D gene. The CDR3 loop spans 13 amino acids.

This chain links TRBV28 with TRBJ2-5; D possibly corresponds to TRBD2 (7 bases). The CDR3 spans 16 residues. Trimming shortened V by 2 bases and J by 4 bases, and 17 bases separated the two germline ends. The germline gives CDR1 MDHEN, CDR2 SYDVKM. The CDR3 coding sequence is TGTGCCAGCAGTTTAGGGGGGGCCAGGGCCGGAGAGACCCAGTACTTC. It codes for CASSLGGARAGETQYF.

The chain combines TRBV7-6 with TRBJ2-7; D unresolved. Germline V lookup: CDR1 SGHVS, CDR2 FNYEAQ. The CDR3 has 15 residues. V lost 4 bases to trimming and J lost 0 bases, with 13 bases between them. The CDR3 reads CASSSRVESSYEQYF. The CDR3 DNA is TGTGCCAGCAGCTCCCGGGTGGAAAGCTCCTACGAGCAGTACTTC. Together with reference TRBV7-6 and TRBJ2-7, the CDR3 gives the full variable domain: GAGVSQSPRYKVTKRGQDVALRCDPISGHVSLYWYRQALGQGPEFLTYFNYEAQQDKSGLPNDRFSAERPEGSISTLTIQRTEQRDSAMYRCASSSRVESSYEQYFGPGTRLTVT.

In DNA form, the CDR3 reads TGCGCCAGCAGCTTGGCCGATGGGGGGCGAGAGACCCAGTACTTC. Amino acid sequence: CASSLADGGRETQYF. This sequence joins TRBV5-1 and TRBJ2-5; D possibly uses TRBD1 or TRBD2 (6 bases each). Germline V gene data show CDR1 as SGHRS and CDR2 as YFSETQ. The CDR3 loop spans 15 amino acids. V was shortened by 0 bases and J by 4 bases, with 13 bases between the two germline ends.

In this sample, this clonotype turned up a few times. The rearrangement uses TRBV20-1 and TRBJ2-3, with a weak D call TRBD2 (6 bases). The V end was cut by 0 bases, the J end by 2 bases, with 15 bases between. Per germline, CDR1 DFQATT and CDR2 SNEGSKA (reference sequence). CDR3 length equals 16 residues. CDR3 residues: CSARDLRGRLTDTQYF. In DNA, the CDR3 is TGCAGTGCTAGAGATTTGCGGGGACGCCTCACAGATACGCAGTATTTT.

This clonotype was seen a few times. The chain is built from TRBV5-5 and TRBJ2-1; 7 nucleotides agree with TRBD1. CDR1 SGHKS and CDR2 YYEKEE come from the germline V gene (reference sequence). The length of the CDR3 is 15 residues. After removal of 5 bases from V and 1 base from J, the junction contained 6 bases not matched to a gene. The CDR3, as DNA: TGTGCCAGCAGGGCAGACAGGGCATCCTACAATGAGCAGTTCTTC. Translating gives CASRADRASYNEQFF.

This clonotype was seen only a few times. The genes are TRBV20-1 and TRBJ1-5; TRBD1 matches at 7 bases. The CDR3 covers 13 residues. In germline, CDR1 is DFQATT, CDR2 SNEGSKA (reference sequence). The trim removed 5 bases at V and 9 bases at J, leaving 10 bases unmatched. This chain's CDR3 is CSASTGFERPQHF. In nucleotides, the CDR3 is TGCAGTGCTTCGACAGGGTTCGAAAGGCCCCAGCATTTT.

This chain links TRBV15 with TRBJ1-4, with D uncertain. The ends were cut back, 0 bases at V and 8 bases at J, with 16 bases in the middle. Germline CDR1 LNHNV, CDR2 YYDKDF (reference sequence). This CDR3 contains 16 residues. The DNA of the CDR3 is TGTGCCACCAGCAGAGATCATGGGTCGGTGGGCGAAAAACTGTTTTTT. Amino acid sequence: CATSRDHGSVGEKLFF.

This clonotype was observed a few times. This chain joins TRBV30 and TRBJ2-5; D remains ambiguous. The J call may be incorrect, as the DNA end agrees better with TRBJ2-1. The CDR3 runs to 11 residues. Germline V gene lookup returns CDR1 GTSNPN and CDR2 SVGIG (reference sequence). The CDR3 spells CAWNSYNEQFF. The CDR3 DNA follows: TGTGCCTGGAACAGTTACAATGAGCAGTTCTTC.

This chain links TRBV5-1 with TRBJ2-5; 8 nucleotides match TRBD2. The J call is uncertain, as TRBJ2-7 better fits the DNA end. The germline CDR1 and CDR2 sequences are SGHRS and YFSETQ. This CDR3 is built from 15 residues. The CDR3 DNA follows: TGCGCCAGCAGCCGGTCGGCTAGCGGGCAATACGAGCAGTACTTC. This gives the protein CASSRSASGQYEQYF.

The J gene is TRBJ1-5, the V gene TRBV28; no firm D call. V was cut by 4 bases and J by 3 bases, with 1 base left in between. The length of the CDR3 is 11 residues. Germline V gene data show CDR1 as MDHEN and CDR2 as SYDVKM. This chain's CDR3 is CASSYNQPQHF. CDR3 bases: TGTGCCAGCAGTTACAATCAGCCCCAGCATTTT.

The CDR3, as DNA: TGCAGTGCTAGGGGTCTGGGGGTCGATTTCACAGATACGCAGTATTTT. The encoded protein is CSARGLGVDFTDTQYF. V gene TRBV20-1 combines with J gene TRBJ2-3; D might be TRBD1 or TRBD2, each matching 5 bases. V was trimmed by 3 bases and J by 2 bases, leaving 18 bases between them. In germline, CDR1 is DFQATT, CDR2 SNEGSKA (reference sequence). This CDR3 has 16 amino acids.

There are a few counts of this clonotype. V usage is TRBV20-1 and J usage is TRBJ1-2, with D tentatively TRBD1 (6 bases). V lost 6 bases and J 3 bases, leaving 8 bases between the germline ends. The CDR3 covers 11 residues. Per germline, CDR1 DFQATT and CDR2 SNEGSKA (reference sequence). The CDR3 protein is CSAGGDYGYTF. Written as DNA, the CDR3 is TGCAGTGCAGGGGGGGACTATGGCTACACCTTC.